What follows are 15 T cell receptor beta chains derived from one specimen sequenced in a study of T-cell memory formation after mild COVID-19 (dated by TCRdb to the early 2020s). Libraries were made using 5' RACE. Sequencing took place on an Illumina NovaSeq 6000. Clones were called with MiXCR by TCRdb after fastp trimmed the public reads at Q25, and only in-frame beta chains were retained. CDR3 protein sequences are deduplicated, and each keeps its most common genes and DNA. The sample includes roughly 29,000 distinct CDR3 sequences, with 6.5% to 9% observed a single time. The top ten clonotypes cover over 12% of the sample. What was sequenced was PBMCs or a T cell subset sorted from them (not recorded which). The receptors stem from an adult woman who had mild COVID-19 (a few samples of this study predate the infection). The sample titles of this study are shuffled in the database, so cell type and time point are left out; the donor was told from shared clones.

This clonotype was seen ten or more times. This chain uses TRBV6-5 with TRBJ1-5, with D possibly TRBD1 on 6 matching bases. Trimming pared 6 bases from V and 6 bases from J, leaving 15 bases between. Germline CDR1 reads MNHEY; CDR2 reads SVGAGI. This CDR3 has 14 residues. Here the CDR3 reads CASRPKTGIQPQHF. CDR3 nucleotide sequence: TGTGCCAGCAGACCTAAAACAGGGATTCAGCCCCAGCATTTT.

This clonotype was recorded at least ten times. The chain carries TRBV18 and TRBJ2-3; D ambiguous. Germline assignment: CDR1 KGHSH and CDR2 LQKENI. Trimming removed 3 bases from V and 0 bases from J, with 4 bases in between. The CDR3 is 13 residues long. The DNA of the CDR3 is TGTGCCAGCTCACCTACTAGCACAGATACGCAGTATTTT. Protein product: CASSPTSTDTQYF.

This clonotype was counted ten times or more. This sequence joins TRBV19 and TRBJ2-5, with D tentatively TRBD1 (5 bases). Germline CDR1 and CDR2: LNHDA and SQIVND (reference sequence). There are 15 residues in the CDR3. The V and J ends lost 7 bases and 5 bases respectively, with 20 bases between them. CDR3 nucleotides: TGTGCCAGTACAGACCGAAAGGGGAACACGGAGACCCAGTACTTC. Translation: CASTDRKGNTETQYF.

This clonotype showed up many times. The rearrangement joins TRBV7-2 to TRBJ2-1; TRBD2 matches at 8 bases. The CDR3 length is 16 residues. Germline V gives CDR1 SGHTA, CDR2 FQGNSA. The V segment lost 2 bases and the J segment 8 bases; nucleotides outside the gene matches: 11. Here the CDR3 reads CASSLRGGLVGYEQFF. The CDR3 bases are TGTGCCAGCAGCTTAAGGGGGGGACTAGTCGGCTATGAGCAGTTCTTC.

This clonotype appeared many times. The junction differs from germline at one of its ends, possibly a read error. This chain uses TRBV7-7 with TRBJ2-1; D is unclear. This CDR3 is 16 amino acids long. Germline V gene sequence: CDR1 SSHAT, CDR2 FNYEAQ (reference sequence). CDR3 protein: CASSLSADGSYNEQFF. CDR3 nucleotides: TGTGCTAGCAGCTTATCGGCAGACGGCTCCTACAATGAGCAGTTCTTC.

This sequence joins TRBV6-2 or TRBV6-3 and TRBJ2-3; 9 bases agree with TRBD2. The CDR3 runs to 14 residues. From germline, CDR1 is MNHEY and CDR2 SVGEGT. After removal of 8 bases from V and 3 bases from J, the junction contained 6 bases not matched to a gene. The CDR3 nucleotides read TGTGCCAGCGGGCGGGAGGGCCCTACAGATACGCAGTATTTT. It specifies CASGREGPTDTQYF.

This clonotype was counted many times. The J gene is TRBJ1-4, the V gene TRBV11-2; D remains unclear. V lost 0 bases and J 8 bases, leaving 4 bases between the germline ends. The CDR3 length is 12 residues. Germline V gene data show CDR1 as SGHAT and CDR2 as FQNNGV. The CDR3 DNA sequence: TGTGCCAGCAGCTTAGATGGGGAAAAACTGTTTTTT. Translating gives CASSLDGEKLFF. The full variable domain, in which reference TRBV11-2 and TRBJ1-4 provide the parts outside the CDR3, is EAGVAQSPRYKIIEKRQSVAFWCNPISGHATLYWYQQILGQGPKLLIQFQNNGVVDDSQLPKDRFSAERLKGVDSTLKIQPAKLEDSAVYLCASSLDGEKLFFGSGTQLSVL.

This clonotype appeared many times. The chain uses TRBV5-4 and TRBJ2-5; 8 bases align to TRBD1. Germline lookup yields CDR1 SGHNT and CDR2 YYREEE (reference sequence). The CDR3 contains 14 residues. Trimming removed 4 bases from V and 2 bases from J; junction bases left unmatched: 4. This CDR3 reads CASSPRTGQETQYF. In DNA form, the CDR3 reads TGTGCCAGCAGCCCCCGGACAGGGCAAGAGACCCAGTACTTC.

This clonotype was observed at least ten times. CDR3 sequence reads: CSVEPGLAGADTQYF. The CDR3 DNA is TGCAGCGTTGAACCCGGACTAGCGGGAGCAGATACGCAGTATTTT. V is TRBV29-1 and J is TRBJ2-3, with TRBD2 matching over 13 bases. CDR3 length equals 15 residues. Germline assignment: CDR1 SQVTM and CDR2 ANQGSEA. V lost 2 bases, J lost 4 bases, and 3 bases stayed unmatched.

This clonotype was counted ten times or more. V is TRBV4-2 and J is TRBJ1-1; 7 bases fit TRBD1. With 1 base clipped from V and 5 bases from J, the junction kept 7 bases outside the gene matches. The germline gives CDR1 LGHNA, CDR2 YNFKEQ. The CDR3 covers 15 residues. CDR3 nucleotides: TGTGCCAGCAGCCAAGTGACAGGGAGAGAAACTGAAGCTTTCTTT. It translates to CASSQVTGRETEAFF.

This clonotype was seen many times. V is TRBV6-2 or TRBV6-3 and J is TRBJ1-1; D is unclear. CDR3 length: 15 residues. Between the trimmed V and J ends, which lost 6 bases and 0 bases, there was a span of 14 bases. Germline assignment: CDR1 MNHEY and CDR2 SVGEGT. The CDR3 sequence: CASRGWILLNTEAFF. CDR3 bases: TGTGCCAGCAGGGGTTGGATACTATTGAACACTGAAGCTTTCTTT.

This clonotype was observed a handful of times. The V gene is TRBV4-3, the J gene TRBJ1-6; D gene uncertain. V lost 4 bases and J lost 5, with 12 bases in between. CDR1 is LGHNA, CDR2 YSLEER, per germline. This CDR3 comprises 15 residues. The CDR3 is CASSPSGSNNSPLHF. The CDR3 DNA sequence: TGCGCCAGCAGCCCGAGCGGGTCAAATAATTCACCCCTCCACTTT.

This clonotype was counted many times. The chain joins TRBV20-1 to TRBJ2-5, with TRBD2 matching 8 bases. The V gene's germline CDR1 is DFQATT and CDR2 SNEGSKA (reference sequence). V lost 3 bases, J lost 2 bases, and 11 bases stayed unmatched. CDR3 size: 16 residues. The CDR3 DNA reads TGCAGTGCTAGTGGTGGGACTAGTCTATTACAAGAGACCCAGTACTTC. This translates into CSASGGTSLLQETQYF.

This clonotype was counted ten times or more. V is TRBV6-6 and J is TRBJ2-3; TRBD2 might be the D (6 bases). CDR1 is MNHNY and CDR2 is SVGAGI in the germline V gene (reference sequence). The CDR3 runs to 11 residues. Trimming pared 11 bases from V and 6 bases from J, leaving 12 bases between. The CDR3 DNA follows: TGTGCCGGGGGGAGTTCCGATACGCAGTATTTT. Residues: CAGGSSDTQYF.

Many counts were recorded for this clonotype. V and J are TRBV14 and TRBJ2-1; 9 positions match TRBD2. The CDR3 is made up of 15 amino acids. Per germline, CDR1 SGHDN and CDR2 FVKESK. V was pared by 4 bases and J by 5 bases, with 6 bases of the junction left unmatched. The DNA of the CDR3 is TGTGCCAGCAGCCTGTTAGCGGGAGTCCACAATGAGCAGTTCTTC. Amino acid sequence: CASSLLAGVHNEQFF.